Below are 5 T cell receptor beta chains sequenced from a single sample in a study of shared clonotypes between healthy human individuals. Naive CD8 cells lacked CD45RO and underwent positive selection for CCR7, leaving out terminally differentiated effector memory CD45RA+ cells. The protocol was immunoSEQ multiplex PCR, while the TCRdb copy is restricted to in-frame clones and leaves out a portion. The sample shows about 2.2 million clones, just under 95% of them seen only once. Sequences were obtained from naive CD8+ T cells from PBMCs. These receptors were obtained from a young man in good health. Some clones in this sample may be carry-over from other donors' samples.

A few counts support this clone. Other DNA sequences from this sample encode an identical CDR3 as well. The genes are TRBV13 and TRBJ1-5, with D possibly being TRBD1 (6 bases). The CDR3 has 13 amino acids. The V end lost 3 bases, the J end lost 4 bases, and 7 bases lay between the germline ends. Germline lookup yields CDR1 PRHDT and CDR2 FYEKMQ (reference sequence). This CDR3 reads CASSLRGNQPQHF. The CDR3 DNA is TGTGCCAGCAGCTTGAGGGGGAATCAGCCCCAGCATTTT. Based on the CDR3 plus reference TRBV13 and TRBJ1-5, the full variable domain is AAGVIQSPRHLIKEKRETATLKCYPIPRHDTVYWYQQGPGQDPQFLISFYEKMQSDKGSIPDRFSAQQFSDYHSELNMSSLELGDSALYFCASSLRGNQPQHFGDGTRLSIL.

This chain joins TRBV5-1 and TRBJ1-1, with D uncertain. The V gene's germline CDR1 is SGHRS and CDR2 YFSETQ. The CDR3 is 14 amino acids. The ends were cut back, 1 base at V and 1 base at J, with 8 bases in the middle. In nucleotides, the CDR3 is TGCGCCAGCAGCTTGTCTTCAGCGAACACTGAAGCTTTCTTT. Translation gives CASSLSSANTEAFF.

The chain couples TRBV10-3 to TRBJ2-7; 7 nucleotides line up with TRBD1. Trimming cost V 6 bases and J 4 bases; bases outside gene matches: 9. Germline V gene lookup returns CDR1 ENHRY and CDR2 SYGVKD. This CDR3 spans 14 amino acids. DNA of the CDR3: TGTGCCATCAGACAGGGGCCCGGAGTGTACGAGCAGTACTTC. Translated: CAIRQGPGVYEQYF.

The genes are TRBV7-8 and TRBJ1-5, with 7 bases that match TRBD1. J was trimmed by 3 bases and V by 2 bases; bases with no gene match: 10. The CDR3 sequence is 17 residues long. The germline CDR1 and CDR2 sequences are SGHVS and FQNEAQ. The CDR3 DNA follows: TGTGCCAGCAGCTTAATGAGGGGGCAGGGGATCAATCAGCCCCAGCATTTT. Protein: CASSLMRGQGINQPQHF.

This clone showed up just once. The J gene is TRBJ2-3, the V gene TRBV5-6; tentative D call: TRBD1 (5 bases). The germline gives CDR1 SGHDT, CDR2 YYEEEE. The CDR3 covers 13 residues. Trimming stripped 3 bases from V and 5 bases from J, with 10 bases between. Written as DNA, the CDR3 is TGTGCCAGCAGCTCGATTCAGGGAGATACGCAGTATTTT. This gives the protein CASSSIQGDTQYF. Variable domain in full (rest from reference TRBV5-6 and TRBJ2-3): DAGVTQSPTHLIKTRGQQVTLRCSPKSGHDTVSWYQQALGQGPQFIFQYYEEEERQRGNFPDRFSGHQFPNYSSELNVNALLLGDSALYLCASSSIQGDTQYFGPGTRLTVL.